The rows below give T cell receptor beta chains drawn from one sample of a study of cytomegalovirus exposure and HLA in healthy donors. Clones were sequenced by immunoSEQ multiplex PCR, and TCRdb holds only the in-frame ones, with some missing. Of over 250,000 clones in the sample, under 80% were seen once. The sequenced material came from PBMCs. These receptors were taken from a female donor in good health and CMV-seronegative. Both conserved end residues are part of each CDR3. A D gene is named only where the DNA matches it firmly. Where a row states a size, it is once, few, many or the class of an expanded clone; other rows omit it.

cdr3_aa cdr3_nt clone_size j_call v_call d_call
CASSGRTGREEETQYF TGTGCCAGCAGTGGCAGGACAGGGAGGGAGGAAGAGACCCAGTACTTC once TRBJ2-5 TRBV2 -
CASSLGRGTLVTEAFF TGTGCCAGCAGCTTAGGTAGGGGGACCCTCGTCACTGAAGCTTTCTTT - TRBJ1-1 TRBV11-2 -
CASSQDLRSGYSYEQYF TGCGCCAGCAGCCAAGATTTGCGTAGCGGTTACTCCTACGAGCAGTACTTC - TRBJ2-7 TRBV4-1 -
CASSPGGRALRSTNEKLFF TGTGCCAGCAGCCCGGGGGGCAGGGCCCTCAGGAGCACTAATGAAAAACTGTTTTTT few TRBJ1-4 TRBV7-9 -
CASSPLRGLALGEQYF TGTGCCAGCAGTCCATTACGGGGACTAGCTTTGGGGGAGCAGTACTTC - TRBJ2-7 TRBV7-2 TRBD2
CARTKGQARETQYF TGTGCCAGAACAAAGGGGCAGGCCAGAGAGACCCAGTACTTC - TRBJ2-5 TRBV21-1 -
CASSLRAGNYGYTF TGTGCCAGCAGTTTAAGGGCAGGGAACTATGGCTACACCTTC - TRBJ1-2 TRBV28 -
CAWSSQGNTEAFF TGTGCCTGGAGTTCACAGGGGAACACTGAAGCTTTCTTT - TRBJ1-1 TRBV30 -
CSSSLVRRQGAGNTEAFF TGTTCCAGCAGCTTAGTGAGGCGGCAGGGGGCTGGGAACACTGAAGCTTTCTTT - TRBJ1-1 TRBV7-9 TRBD1
CASSLKGASEKLFF TGCGCCAGCAGCTTGAAAGGGGCTTCTGAAAAACTGTTTTTT - TRBJ1-4 TRBV5-1 -